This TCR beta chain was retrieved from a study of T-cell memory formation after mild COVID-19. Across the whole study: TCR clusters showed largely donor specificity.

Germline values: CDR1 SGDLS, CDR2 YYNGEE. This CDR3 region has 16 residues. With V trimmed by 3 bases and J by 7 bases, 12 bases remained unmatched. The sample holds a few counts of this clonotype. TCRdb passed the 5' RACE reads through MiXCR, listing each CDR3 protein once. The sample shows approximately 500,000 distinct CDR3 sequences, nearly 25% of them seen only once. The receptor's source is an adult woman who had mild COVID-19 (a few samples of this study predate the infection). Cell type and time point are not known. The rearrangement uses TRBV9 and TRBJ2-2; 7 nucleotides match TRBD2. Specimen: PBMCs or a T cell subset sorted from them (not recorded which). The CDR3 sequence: CASSGTTSVGGGELFF. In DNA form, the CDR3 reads TGTGCCAGCAGCGGGACAACTAGCGTAGGCGGCGGGGAGCTGTTTTTT.